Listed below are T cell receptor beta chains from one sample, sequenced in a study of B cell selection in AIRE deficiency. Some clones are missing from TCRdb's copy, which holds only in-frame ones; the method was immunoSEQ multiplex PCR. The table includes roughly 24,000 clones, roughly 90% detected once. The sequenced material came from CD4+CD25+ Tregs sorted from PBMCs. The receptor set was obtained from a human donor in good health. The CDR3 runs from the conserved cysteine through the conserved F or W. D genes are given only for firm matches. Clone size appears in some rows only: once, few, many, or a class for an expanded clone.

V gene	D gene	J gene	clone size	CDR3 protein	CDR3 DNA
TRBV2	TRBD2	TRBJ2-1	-	CASSSGRAWYNEQFF	TGTGCCAGCAGTTCGGGGAGGGCTTGGTACAATGAGCAGTTCTTC
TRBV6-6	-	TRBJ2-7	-	CASSYSEQGTYEQYF	TGTGCCAGCAGTTACTCGGAGCAGGGGACCTACGAGCAGTACTTC
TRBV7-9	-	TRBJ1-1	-	CAIRASGTSTEAFF	TGTGCCATCCGAGCCTCCGGGACGTCCACTGAAGCTTTCTTT
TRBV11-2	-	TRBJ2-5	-	CASSRHLQETQYF	TGTGCCAGCAGCCGACACCTCCAAGAGACCCAGTACTTC
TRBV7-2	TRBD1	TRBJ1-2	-	CASSENRQGGGYGYTF	TGTGCCAGCAGCGAGAATCGACAGGGAGGAGGCTATGGCTACACCTTC
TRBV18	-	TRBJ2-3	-	CASSPGTYTDTQYF	TGTGCCAGCTCGCCCGGGACATACACAGATACGCAGTATTTT
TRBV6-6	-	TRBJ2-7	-	CASSYSYRAGEQYF	TGTGCCAGCAGTTACTCCTACAGGGCAGGCGAGCAGTACTTC
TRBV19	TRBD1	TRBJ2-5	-	CASSSLGTGGGETQYF	TGTGCCAGTAGTTCACTTGGGACAGGGGGCGGAGAGACCCAGTACTTC
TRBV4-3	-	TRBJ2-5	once	CASSPRGAGETQYF	TGCGCCAGCAGCCCTCGGGGGGCGGGAGAGACCCAGTACTTC
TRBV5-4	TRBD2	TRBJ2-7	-	CASSLGKRSGGREQYF	TGTGCCAGCAGCTTGGGAAAACGTAGCGGGGGACGGGAGCAGTACTTC
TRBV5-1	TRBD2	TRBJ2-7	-	CASSLVTSGAYEQYF	TGCGCCAGCAGCTTGGTTACTAGCGGGGCCTACGAGCAGTACTTC
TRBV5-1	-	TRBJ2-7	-	CASSLHTLSTGNYEQYF	TGCGCCAGCAGCCTCCACACATTAAGTACAGGGAATTACGAGCAGTACTTC
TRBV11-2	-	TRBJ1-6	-	CASSLSGDNSPLHF	TGTGCCAGCAGCTTATCTGGGGACAATTCACCCCTCCACTTT
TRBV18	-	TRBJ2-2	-	CASSDSNTGELFF	TGTGCCAGCTCAGACAGCAACACCGGGGAGCTGTTTTTT
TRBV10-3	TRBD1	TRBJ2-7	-	CAIRPAQGSDEQYF	TGTGCCATCAGGCCCGCACAGGGGTCGGACGAGCAGTACTTC
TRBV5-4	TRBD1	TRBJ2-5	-	CASSLAGTVQETQYF	TGTGCCAGCAGCTTGGCCGGGACAGTTCAAGAGACCCAGTACTTC
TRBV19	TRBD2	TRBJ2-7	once	CASSRPSGASYEQYF	TGTGCCAGTAGTCGGCCTAGCGGGGCATCCTACGAGCAGTACTTC
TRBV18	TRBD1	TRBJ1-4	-	CASSRSGTGANEKLFF	TGTGCCAGCTCACGATCCGGGACAGGGGCGAATGAAAAACTGTTTTTT
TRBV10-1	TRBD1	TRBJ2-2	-	CASSEPGQGGAGELFF	TGCGCCAGCAGTGAGCCTGGACAGGGCGGCGCCGGGGAGCTGTTTTTT
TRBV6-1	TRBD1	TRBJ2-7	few	CASSVGTGGYEQYF	TGTGCCAGCAGTGTCGGGACAGGGGGCTACGAGCAGTACTTC
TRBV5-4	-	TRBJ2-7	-	CASSWDGSRFSYEQYF	TGTGCCAGCAGCTGGGACGGTAGTAGATTCTCCTACGAGCAGTACTTC
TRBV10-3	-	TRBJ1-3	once	CAIRDGDSGNTIYF	TGTGCCATCAGGGACGGGGACTCTGGAAACACCATATATTTT